Listed below are T cell receptor beta chains from one sample, sequenced in a study of post-analysis software for immune sequencing data. Each CDR3 protein is one row after TCRdb ran MiXCR on the PCR reads. The sample has hundreds of thousands of distinct CDR3 sequences; approximately 45% are singletons. The sequenced sample was blood. These receptors all stem from a girl aged 5-17 years with multiple sclerosis. Both conserved end residues are part of each CDR3. The D gene is left open where the match is weak. The size entry is marked missing in some rows and otherwise reads once, few, many or a size class.

NA,TRBJ2-7,TRBV28,few,CASSPPDSKKYF,TGTGCCAGCAGTCCCCCCGACTCCAAAAAGTACTTC
NA,TRBJ2-7,TRBV20-1,NA,CSARDPRQGGYEQYF,TGCAGTGCTAGAGATCCCCGACAGGGAGGGTACGAGCAGTACTTC
TRBD2,TRBJ2-1,TRBV7-3,few,CASSLRVGGSHSYNEQFF,TGTGCCAGCAGCTTAAGGGTGGGCGGGAGCCACTCCTACAATGAGCAGTTCTTC
NA,TRBJ1-1,TRBV29-1,NA,CSVRGTNTEAFF,TGCAGCGTTCGAGGCACCAACACTGAAGCTTTCTTT
NA,TRBJ1-2,TRBV20-1,many,CSASQATGYTF,TGCAGTGCTAGCCAGGCCACGGGCTACACCTTC
NA,TRBJ2-3,TRBV20-1,NA,CSAHILSGSTDTQYF,TGCAGTGCCCACATACTAAGCGGGAGCACAGATACGCAGTATTTT
NA,TRBJ1-1,TRBV29-1,NA,CSVETGNTEAFF,TGCAGCGTTGAGACAGGGAACACTGAAGCTTTCTTT
TRBD1,TRBJ2-3,TRBV27,NA,CASSFATGVDTQYF,TGTGCCAGCAGTTTTGCGACAGGGGTGGATACGCAGTATTTT
NA,TRBJ2-7,TRBV7-2,NA,CASSLMRVNEQYF,TGTGCCAGCAGCTTAATGAGGGTCAACGAGCAGTACTTC
TRBD2,TRBJ2-1,TRBV20-1,NA,CSAPTRLAGFYNEQFF,TGCAGTGCTCCGACGAGACTAGCGGGGTTCTACAATGAGCAGTTCTTC
NA,TRBJ2-7,TRBV20-1,few,CSAREGHSGTYEQYF,TGCAGTGCTAGAGAAGGGCACTCAGGCACCTACGAGCAGTACTTC
NA,TRBJ2-1,TRBV3-1,few,CASSWTGPRNNEQFF,TGTGCCAGCAGTTGGACCGGGCCTCGGAACAATGAGCAGTTCTTC
TRBD2,TRBJ2-5,TRBV4-2,NA,CASSPTSGRAIRETQYF,TGTGCCAGCAGCCCAACTAGCGGGAGGGCCATTAGGGAGACCCAGTACTTC
NA,TRBJ2-3,TRBV5-1,NA,CASSLDSGTDTQYF,TGCGCCAGCAGCTTGGACTCGGGGACTGATACGCAGTATTTT
NA,TRBJ2-2,TRBV3-1,NA,CASRPASYTGELFF,TGTGCCAGCAGACCTGCTAGCTACACCGGGGAGCTGTTTTTT
NA,TRBJ1-1,TRBV11-2,NA,CASSLEVDTEAFF,TGTGCCAGCAGCTTAGAAGTGGACACTGAAGCTTTCTTT
TRBD2,TRBJ2-3,TRBV20-1,NA,CSVPGLANTDTQYF,TGCAGTGTTCCGGGACTAGCCAACACAGATACGCAGTATTTT
TRBD2,TRBJ2-5,TRBV12-3/TRBV12-4,NA,CASSLGELAGLKTQYF,TGTGCCAGCAGTTTAGGCGAACTAGCGGGACTGAAGACCCAGTACTTC
NA,TRBJ1-1,TRBV29-1,few,CSVEADLLKGAFF,TGCAGCGTTGAAGCGGACCTCTTGAAAGGAGCTTTCTTT
NA,TRBJ1-2,TRBV27,NA,CASSFASQGGYGYTF,TGTGCCAGCAGTTTTGCTTCTCAGGGAGGGTATGGCTACACCTTC
TRBD2,TRBJ2-1,TRBV4-3,NA,CASSQDEGGSYNEQFF,TGCGCCAGCAGCCAAGATGAGGGAGGGTCGTACAATGAGCAGTTCTTC
NA,TRBJ2-1,TRBV11-1,NA,CASSPGYVDEQFF,TGTGCCAGCAGCCCCGGATACGTTGATGAGCAGTTCTTC
NA,TRBJ2-1,TRBV20-1,few,CSDSPVGYNEQFF,TGCAGTGACTCCCCGGTAGGATACAATGAGCAGTTCTTC
TRBD1,TRBJ2-7,TRBV5-1,once,CASSFNRGPYEQYF,TGCGCCAGCAGCTTTAACAGGGGGCCCTACGAGCAGTACTTC
NA,TRBJ2-1,TRBV3-1,once,CASSQVVRRGYNEQFF,TGTGCCAGCAGCCAAGTCGTCAGGAGGGGCTACAATGAGCAGTTCTTC
NA,TRBJ2-3,TRBV28,NA,CASSFGGGDTQYF,TGTGCCAGCAGTTTTGGAGGGGGGGATACGCAGTATTTT
TRBD1,TRBJ1-2,TRBV29-1,NA,CSVNEGQGIYGYTF,TGCAGCGTTAATGAGGGACAGGGGATCTATGGCTACACCTTC
NA,TRBJ2-7,TRBV14,NA,CASSQDHPGRTYEQYF,TGTGCCAGCAGCCAAGATCACCCGGGTCGGACCTACGAGCAGTACTTC
TRBD1,TRBJ1-1,TRBV20-1,NA,CSARTQGAHTEAFF,TGCAGTGCTAGAACACAGGGGGCTCACACTGAAGCTTTCTTT